This passage covers 23 T cell receptor beta chains from one sample sequenced in a study of lymphopenia after photon versus proton radiotherapy. The assay was immunoSEQ multiplex PCR, and TCRdb's table has in-frame clones only and misses some. The sample lists about 50,000 clones; around 90% were seen once. This material consisted of peripheral blood, taken from a patient treated with photon-based radiotherapy. These receptors came from a woman aged 35 to 49 with cholangiocarcinoma.

The rearrangement uses TRBV7-2 and TRBJ2-7; 16 nucleotides line up with TRBD2. The CDR3 spans 17 residues. The junction had 8 bases not matched to a gene; V was cut back by 4 bases and J by 5 bases. Germline loops: CDR1 SGHTA, CDR2 FQGNSA. The CDR3 spells CASSWRGLAGGPDEQYF. The CDR3 nucleotides are TGTGCCAGCAGCTGGCGGGGACTAGCGGGAGGGCCTGACGAGCAGTACTTC.

The chain recombines TRBV11-1 with TRBJ1-4, with TRBD1 as a possible D gene (5 bases). Looked up from germline, CDR1 is SGHAT and CDR2 is FQDESV (reference sequence). The V gene lost 3 bases and the J gene lost 8 bases, with 19 bases spanning the gap. This CDR3 is built from 16 residues. The CDR3 DNA is TGTGCCAGCAGCTTGACGAGCGGGTCGGGGACGGAAAAACTGTTTTTT. Translation gives CASSLTSGSGTEKLFF.

The genes are TRBV30 and TRBJ2-2; the match to TRBD1 covers 7 bases. Trimming cost V 4 bases and J 2 bases; bases outside gene matches: 4. CDR1 and CDR2 from the germline V gene are GTSNPN and SVGIG (reference sequence). The CDR3 sequence is 14 residues long. The CDR3 is CAWKTGINTGELFF. The CDR3 DNA is TGTGCCTGGAAGACAGGGATAAACACCGGGGAGCTGTTTTTT.

The chain uses TRBV7-2 and TRBJ2-7; 9 bases fit TRBD2. The CDR3 covers 15 residues. Per the germline V gene, CDR1 is SGHTA and CDR2 is FQGNSA. J gave up 2 bases and V 5 bases, and 7 bases lay outside the gene matches. Here the CDR3 reads CASSISGSSTYEQYF. The CDR3 DNA reads TGTGCCAGCAGCATTAGCGGGAGTTCTACCTACGAGCAGTACTTC.

The J gene is TRBJ1-2, the V gene TRBV5-1; D ambiguous. V gave up 3 bases and J gave up 6 bases, with 12 bases separating them. The CDR3 is made up of 13 amino acids. Germline loops: CDR1 SGHRS, CDR2 YFSETQ. CDR3 bases: TGCGCCAGCAGCTCCGAGGGCTTGGATGGCTACACCTTC. Its protein product is CASSSEGLDGYTF. The whole variable domain, filled in from reference TRBV5-1 and TRBJ1-2, reads KAGVTQTPRYLIKTRGQQVTLSCSPISGHRSVSWYQQTPGQGLQFLFEYFSETQRNKGNFPGRFSGRQFSNSRSEMNVSTLELGDSALYLCASSSEGLDGYTFGSGTRLTVV.

The chain recombines TRBV28 with TRBJ2-3, with TRBD2 matching over 13 bases. Germline-derived CDR1 and CDR2 are MDHEN and SYDVKM. This CDR3 spans 19 amino acids. The ends lost 5 bases at V and 5 bases at J; junction bases unmatched: 16. The CDR3 spells CASSTTGLAGSRWKDTQYF. For the CDR3, the DNA is TGTGCCAGCAGTACCACGGGACTAGCGGGATCGCGGTGGAAAGATACGCAGTATTTT.

The chain couples TRBV28 to TRBJ1-5, with D unresolved. V was shortened by 6 bases and J by 3 bases, with 12 bases between the two germline ends. In germline, CDR1 is MDHEN, CDR2 SYDVKM. The CDR3 contains 14 residues. CDR3 region: CASRFSAYNQPQHF. The CDR3 DNA follows: TGTGCCAGCAGGTTCTCCGCCTACAATCAGCCCCAGCATTTT.

The chain links TRBV28 to TRBJ1-2, with TRBD1 matching 7 bases. The length of the CDR3 is 15 residues. V lost 5 bases to trimming and J lost 3 bases; unmatched junction nucleotides: 9. Germline lookup yields CDR1 MDHEN and CDR2 SYDVKM. The CDR3 sequence is CASSAPTGAHYGYTF. The DNA of the CDR3 is TGTGCCAGCAGTGCCCCAACAGGGGCCCACTATGGCTACACCTTC.

V gene TRBV9 combines with J gene TRBJ1-2; no reliable D call. CDR1 and CDR2 from the germline V gene are SGDLS and YYNGEE. Trimming pared 0 bases from V and 4 bases from J, leaving 10 bases between. The CDR3 is 14 residues long. CDR3 sequence (DNA): TGTGCCAGCAGCGTAGAAGAGGGTTCCTATGGCTACACCTTC. It specifies CASSVEEGSYGYTF.

This clone was seen once. The chain is built from TRBV11-2 and TRBJ1-2; D is uncertain. This CDR3 is built from 14 residues. CDR1 and CDR2 from the germline V gene are SGHAT and FQNNGV. Trimming stripped 2 bases from V and 4 bases from J, with 11 bases between. DNA for the CDR3: TGTGCCAGCAGCTTATCCCCGGACTTCTATGGCTACACCTTC. The encoded protein is CASSLSPDFYGYTF.

The J gene is TRBJ1-2, the V gene TRBV30; D ambiguous. The CDR3 is made up of 12 amino acids. With 2 bases removed from V and 4 bases from J, the gap between germline ends came to 8 bases. Germline lookup yields CDR1 GTSNPN and CDR2 SVGIG (reference sequence). The CDR3 sequence is CAWSSRVYGYTF. As DNA, the CDR3 is TGTGCCTGGAGTTCGCGGGTCTATGGCTACACCTTC. The full variable domain, with the rest looked up from reference TRBV30 and TRBJ1-2, is SQTIHQWPATLVQPVGSPLSLECTVEGTSNPNLYWYRQAAGRGLQLLFYSVGIGQISSEVPQNLSASRPQDRQFILSSKKLLLSDSGFYLCAWSSRVYGYTFGSGTRLTVV.

The V call is TRBV28, the J call TRBJ1-2, with a tentative D call TRBD1 (6 bases). The CDR3 length is 12 residues. V lost 7 bases and J 4 bases, leaving 10 bases between the germline ends. From germline, CDR1 is MDHEN and CDR2 SYDVKM. The CDR3 coding sequence is TGTGCCAGCATTGGGGGCCCCTATGGCTACACCTTC. The encoded protein is CASIGGPYGYTF.

The chain is built from TRBV27 and TRBJ2-1, with a tentative D call TRBD1 (6 bases). Deletions cut 0 bases from V and 4 bases from J, with 16 bases between. The CDR3 is made up of 17 amino acids. Germline V CDR1 and CDR2: MNHEY, SMNVEV (reference sequence). The CDR3 sequence is CASSLSGRGREYNEQFF. Here the CDR3 DNA reads TGTGCCAGCAGTTTATCGGGCAGGGGAAGGGAATACAATGAGCAGTTCTTC.

The chain employs TRBV6-1 and TRBJ1-6; D not resolved. V was trimmed by 1 base and J by 7 bases, leaving 5 bases between them. CDR1 and CDR2 (germline): MNHNS, SASEGT. The CDR3 is 13 residues long. The CDR3, as DNA: TGTGCCAGCAGTGAAGGTCAGAATTCACCCCTCCACTTT. Its translation: CASSEGQNSPLHF.

The J gene is TRBJ2-7, the V gene TRBV7-2; a possible D gene is TRBD2 (6 bases). The germline CDR1 and CDR2 sequences are SGHTA and FQGNSA. The V end lost 5 bases, the J end lost 6 bases, and 11 bases lay between the germline ends. CDR3 length equals 12 residues. The CDR3 sequence is CASSRRGSEQYF. The CDR3, as DNA: TGTGCCAGCAGCCGACGGGGGTCCGAGCAGTACTTC.

This CDR3 reads CASSQDLRETQYF. The CDR3 DNA is TGTGCCAGCAGCCAAGACTTGCGAGAGACCCAGTACTTC. The chain is built from TRBV4-2 and TRBJ2-5; D gene ambiguous. The V gene's germline CDR1 is LGHNA and CDR2 YNFKEQ. CDR3 length: 13 residues. Trimming took 0 bases from V and 4 from J, leaving 6 bases between them.

The chain employs TRBV14 and TRBJ2-3, with TRBD2 matching 9 bases. V lost 0 bases to trimming and J lost 4 bases; unmatched junction nucleotides: 8. The CDR3 sequence is 17 residues long. Germline CDR1 and CDR2: SGHDN and FVKESK. The CDR3 coding sequence is TGTGCCAGCAGCCAAGATCTTAGCGGGAGTCATGCAGATACGCAGTATTTT. As protein: CASSQDLSGSHADTQYF.

This chain uses TRBV5-8 with TRBJ2-3; D is unclear. Per the germline V gene, CDR1 is SGHTS and CDR2 is YDEGEE. Trimming pared 4 bases from V and 5 bases from J, leaving 11 bases between. This CDR3 region has 13 residues. The CDR3 region has the DNA TGTGCCAGCAGCGCCCTAAACAGAGATACGCAGTATTTT. Its translation is CASSALNRDTQYF. The variable domain in full, completed from reference TRBV5-8 and TRBJ2-3, reads EAGVTQSPTHLIKTRGQQATLRCSPISGHTSVYWYQQALGLGLQFLLWYDEGEERNRGNFPPRFSGRQFPNYSSELNVNALELEDSALYLCASSALNRDTQYFGPGTRLTVL.

The J gene is TRBJ2-2, the V gene TRBV9; 10 nucleotides line up with TRBD2. Germline V gene sequence: CDR1 SGDLS, CDR2 YYNGEE. The CDR3 is made up of 17 amino acids. After removal of 2 bases from V and 0 bases from J, the junction contained 4 bases not matched to a gene. CDR3: CASSVPSGGPNTGELFF. CDR3 nucleotide sequence: TGTGCCAGCAGCGTGCCTAGCGGGGGCCCGAACACCGGGGAGCTGTTTTTT.

This clone was seen only once. This chain connects TRBV30 to TRBJ2-3; TRBD2 is a possible D gene (5 bases). There are 13 residues in the CDR3. Per germline, CDR1 GTSNPN and CDR2 SVGIG (reference sequence). The V and J ends lost 2 bases and 2 bases respectively, with 8 bases between them. CDR3 DNA: TGTGCCTGGAGTAGGGAGCCCACAGATACGCAGTATTTT. It codes for CAWSREPTDTQYF.

V gene TRBV6-5 combines with J gene TRBJ1-1, with D unresolved. Germline V gene sequence: CDR1 MNHEY, CDR2 SVGAGI. The V end was cut by 5 bases, the J end by 7 bases, with 8 bases between. The CDR3 extends over 11 amino acids. The CDR3 DNA is TGTGCCAGCAGTCCGGGAAATGAAGCTTTCTTT. This gives the protein CASSPGNEAFF.

The chain is built from TRBV9 and TRBJ2-1; 14 bases line up with TRBD2. V shed 3 bases, J shed 10 bases, and the junction held 6 bases outside the gene matches. CDR1 and CDR2 from the germline V gene are SGDLS and YYNGEE. CDR3 size: 15 residues. The CDR3 DNA reads as TGTGCCAGCAGCGAGGGACTAGCGGGAGTAGAGGAGCAGTTCTTC. Its protein is CASSEGLAGVEEQFF.

The chain combines TRBV28 with TRBJ2-1; 10 positions agree with TRBD1. This CDR3 is 16 amino acids long. With V trimmed by 4 bases and J by 4 bases, 7 bases remained unmatched. CDR1 is MDHEN and CDR2 is SYDVKM in the germline V gene. The CDR3 protein is CASSSDRGRGYNEQFF. The CDR3 DNA reads as TGTGCCAGCAGTTCCGACAGGGGGCGGGGATACAATGAGCAGTTCTTC. The whole variable domain, remainder taken from reference TRBV28 and TRBJ2-1, is DVKVTQSSRYLVKRTGEKVFLECVQDMDHENMFWYRQDPGLGLRLIYFSYDVKMKEKGDIPEGYSVSREKKERFSLILESASTNQTSMYLCASSSDRGRGYNEQFFGPGTRLTVL.